This T cell receptor beta chain was sequenced during a study of Graves' ophthalmopathy and Graves' hyperthyroidism. About the study: The study drew peripheral blood at initial diagnosis, before any treatment. Study findings and constraints: Predictions made by the model for ophthalmopathy progression reached 70% to 71% sensitivity and approximately 78% specificity. A majority of expanded thyroid clonotypes exceeding 0.001 frequency were likewise present in blood.

This clonotype was seen a handful of times. Its antigen is currently unknown. Germline loops: CDR1 SEHNR, CDR2 FQNEAQ (reference sequence). The germline V and J ends were trimmed by 5 bases and 3 bases, with 23 bases remaining between them. The CDR3 loop spans 17 amino acids. Amplification targeted the TCR beta CDR3 regions, with RNA transcripts as the source material. Amplification began with first-round RT-PCR using HTBI primers, then second-round multiplex PCR was performed. One entry per CDR3 protein, called by TCRdb with MiXCR from the multiplex PCR reads. The repertoire holds almost 750,000 distinct CDR3 sequences, with roughly 41% as singletons.

The chain is built from TRBV7-9 and TRBJ2-7; the D gene could be TRBD1 or TRBD2 (5 bases each). The receptor was derived from an adult man with Graves' ophthalmopathy. Sequenced material: peripheral blood. This chain's CDR3 is CASSQEIRPGPSYEQYF. The CDR3 nucleotides are TGTGCCAGCAGCCAAGAAATACGACCGGGACCGAGCTACGAGCAGTACTTC.